This passage covers 19 T cell receptor beta chains from one sample sequenced in a study of metastatic and nonmetastatic thyroid tumors. Thyroid surgery was preceded by no treatment in any patient. TCRdb re-analyzed the PCR reads through MiXCR. The sample gives over 9,000 clones, 26% of which show up once; 9.8% is in the top ten. The sample comprised tumor tissue. These receptors were obtained from a female donor with papillary thyroid cancer or a benign thyroid nodule (not recorded which). Some clones in this sample may be carry-over from other donors' samples.

The J gene is TRBJ2-5, the V gene TRBV11-2; D is tentatively TRBD1 or TRBD2 (5 bases each). Trimming took 4 bases from V and 5 from J, leaving 14 bases between them. This CDR3 has 14 amino acids. Germline V gene sequence: CDR1 SGHAT, CDR2 FQNNGV. CDR3 nucleotides: TGTGCCAGCAGCTCGCTGGGGGTTTGGGAGACCCAGTACTTC. This sequence encodes CASSSLGVWETQYF.

The rearrangement joins TRBV6-1 to TRBJ2-7; D is tentatively TRBD1 or TRBD2 (6 bases each). Germline CDR1 reads MNHNS; CDR2 reads SASEGT. Trimming took 10 bases from V and 4 from J, leaving 26 bases between them. The CDR3 length is 16 residues. The CDR3 protein is CATLPEAKGGGYEQYF. As DNA, the CDR3 is TGTGCCACCCTTCCGGAGGCGAAGGGGGGCGGGTACGAGCAGTACTTC.

This clone is termed medium-sized. The genes are TRBV30 and TRBJ2-1; possible D gene TRBD2, 5 bases. Germline lookup yields CDR1 GTSNPN and CDR2 SVGIG (reference sequence). Trimming took 8 bases from V and 4 from J, leaving 18 bases between them. The CDR3 length is 14 residues. CDR3 residues: CARTLGGLYNEQFF. The CDR3 DNA sequence: TGTGCCCGGACCCTTGGCGGACTTTACAATGAGCAGTTCTTC.

As to this clone: A much larger clone differs by one base, so this may be a read error. V gene TRBV18 combines with J gene TRBJ1-4; 8 bases are shared with TRBD1. With 6 bases clipped from V and 8 bases from J, the junction kept 5 bases outside the gene matches. Germline CDR1 KGHSH, CDR2 LQKENI. CDR3 length: 13 amino acids. The CDR3 sequence is CASSPGQVEKLFF. The CDR3, as DNA: TGTGCCAGCTCTCCGGGACAGGTCGAAAAACTGTTTTTT.

This clone is labeled medium-sized. The genes are TRBV20-1 and TRBJ2-7; 9 bases map to TRBD1. The CDR3 has 13 residues. J was trimmed by 3 bases and V by 1 base; bases with no gene match: 1. The germline gives CDR1 DFQATT, CDR2 SNEGSKA (reference sequence). This CDR3 is CSARGDRDYEQYF. In DNA, the CDR3 is TGCAGTGCTAGAGGGGACAGGGACTACGAGCAGTACTTC.

The chain joins TRBV30 to TRBJ1-5; a weak D match, TRBD1 (5 bases). Germline CDR1 reads GTSNPN; CDR2 reads SVGIG (reference sequence). Trimming cost V 1 base and J 7 bases, with 11 bases left between them. The CDR3 consists of 13 residues. CDR3 coding DNA: TGTGCCTGGAGTGCAGACAGAAAGCAGCCCCAGCATTTT. It yields the protein CAWSADRKQPQHF.

The genes are TRBV6-1 and TRBJ2-3, with TRBD2 identical over 14 bases. The V gene's germline CDR1 is MNHNS and CDR2 SASEGT. V lost 4 bases and J lost 4; bases outside the gene matches: 4. The CDR3 is 16 amino acids. CDR3 amino acids: CASSGGLAGAADTQYF. CDR3 coding DNA: TGTGCCAGCAGTGGGGGACTAGCGGGAGCGGCAGATACGCAGTATTTT.

This clone was counted a single time. Compared with germline, one end of the junction differs, possibly owing to a read error. The V gene is TRBV11-1, the J gene TRBJ2-2; D might be TRBD2 (5 bases). Germline lookup yields CDR1 SGHAT and CDR2 FQDESV (reference sequence). The CDR3 sequence is 16 residues long. The CDR3 nucleotides read TGTGCCAGCAGCTTACTAGCCGCGTTTAACAACGGGGAGCTGTTTTTT. Translation gives CASSLLAAFNNGELFF. The entire variable domain, with the rest obtained from reference TRBV11-1 and TRBJ2-2, is as follows: EAEVAQSPRYKITEKSQAVAFWCDPISGHATLYWYRQILGQGPELLVQFQDESVVDDSQLPKDRFSAERLKGVDSTLKIQPAELGDSAMYLCASSLLAAFNNGELFFGEGSRLTVL.

The chain carries TRBV27 and TRBJ2-7, with D perhaps matching TRBD2 (5 bases). CDR1 and CDR2 from the germline V gene are MNHEY and SMNVEV (reference sequence). V lost 6 bases and J lost 5, with 17 bases in between. The CDR3 is 14 residues long. The CDR3 loop is CASRDPRTGNEQYF. CDR3 sequence (DNA): TGTGCCAGCAGGGACCCGAGGACTGGCAACGAGCAGTACTTC.

The chain carries TRBV11-3 and TRBJ2-2; D is unclear. The CDR3 runs to 15 residues. Germline V gene data show CDR1 as SGHNT and CDR2 as YENEEA. V lost 1 base, J lost 2 bases, and 8 bases lay in between. CDR3 residues: CASSLVFQNTGELFF. Here the CDR3 DNA reads TGTGCCAGCAGCTTAGTTTTTCAAAACACCGGGGAGCTGTTTTTT.

The rearrangement joins TRBV2 to TRBJ2-2; D is unclear. The length of the CDR3 is 15 residues. Trimming removed 7 bases from V and 0 bases from J, with 12 bases in between. Germline V lookup: CDR1 SNHLY, CDR2 FYNNEI. The DNA of the CDR3 is TGTGCCAGCACTGAGGATGGGGCGAACACCGGGGAGCTGTTTTTT. It codes for CASTEDGANTGELFF. The variable domain in full, with the rest retrieved from reference TRBV2 and TRBJ2-2, is EPEVTQTPSHQVTQMGQEVILRCVPISNHLYFYWYRQILGQKVEFLVSFYNNEISEKSEIFDDQFSVERPDGSNFTLKIRSTKLEDSAMYFCASTEDGANTGELFFGEGSRLTVL.

This clone was observed a few times. The CDR3 nucleotides read TGTGCCAGCAGTGACAGCTCCTACGAGCAGTACTTC. Protein: CASSDSSYEQYF. The chain carries TRBV2 and TRBJ2-7; D gene unclear. This CDR3 contains 12 residues. Trimming took off 3 bases at V and 0 bases at J, with 3 bases between the two ends. Per the germline V gene, CDR1 is SNHLY and CDR2 is FYNNEI.

This clone is classed as medium-sized. V usage is TRBV28 and J usage is TRBJ2-1; D may be TRBD1 (5 bases). CDR3 size: 14 residues. With 6 bases removed from V and 0 bases from J, the gap between germline ends came to 9 bases. Germline CDR1 reads MDHEN; CDR2 reads SYDVKM. This chain's CDR3 is CASRGRISYNEQFF. CDR3 DNA sequence: TGTGCCAGCAGGGGGCGGATCTCCTACAATGAGCAGTTCTTC. Full variable domain (missing parts from reference TRBV28 and TRBJ2-1): DVKVTQSSRYLVKRTGEKVFLECVQDMDHENMFWYRQDPGLGLRLIYFSYDVKMKEKGDIPEGYSVSREKKERFSLILESASTNQTSMYLCASRGRISYNEQFFGPGTRLTVL.

This clone was seen a handful of times. The chain couples TRBV6-1 to TRBJ1-1; D is ambiguous. Germline V gives CDR1 MNHNS, CDR2 SASEGT. Between the trimmed V and J ends, which lost 2 bases and 1 base, there was a span of 5 bases. This CDR3 has 13 residues. CDR3 nucleotides: TGTGCCAGCAGTGAAAGACGGAACACTGAAGCTTTCTTT. Amino acids: CASSERRNTEAFF.

This rearrangement joins TRBV5-4 to TRBJ2-3, with 10 bases that match TRBD1. Germline V lookup: CDR1 SGHNT, CDR2 YYREEE (reference sequence). The CDR3 spans 15 residues. The J segment lost 3 bases and the V segment lost 4 bases, leaving 5 bases of the junction unmatched. The chain's CDR3 is CASSNRDRGTDTQYF. CDR3 coding DNA: TGTGCCAGCAGCAACCGGGACAGGGGTACAGATACGCAGTATTTT.

With regard to this clone: The junction and the germline gene differ at one end; a read error may be behind it. This chain connects TRBV20-1 to TRBJ2-7; D gene uncertain. From germline, CDR1 is DFQATT and CDR2 SNEGSKA (reference sequence). The CDR3 totals 12 residues. For the CDR3, the DNA is TGCAGTGCCAGGAGAGAAGCCTACGATCAGTACTTC. This translates into CSARREAYDQYF.

By proportion, this clone is medium-sized (0.01 to 0.1%). CDR3 protein: CASSYVADSYNEQFF. CDR3 sequence (DNA): TGTGCCAGCAGTTATGTAGCGGACTCCTACAATGAGCAGTTCTTC. The chain has TRBV6-5 and TRBJ2-1, with a tentative D call TRBD2 (6 bases). The CDR3 loop spans 15 amino acids. Germline V gene sequence: CDR1 MNHEY, CDR2 SVGAGI. Trimming removed 3 bases from V and 0 bases from J, with 9 bases in between.

This clone is deemed medium-sized. The chain carries TRBV6-4 and TRBJ2-6, with 8 bases identical to TRBD1. The junction had 14 bases not matched to a gene; V was cut back by 4 bases and J by 0 bases. Germline CDR1 reads MRHNA; CDR2 reads SNTAGT. The CDR3 is made up of 20 amino acids. The CDR3 sequence: CASSAQRGDRFSSGANVLTF. Written as DNA, the CDR3 is TGTGCCAGCAGTGCCCAGAGGGGGGACAGGTTTAGCTCTGGGGCCAACGTCCTGACTTTC.

The chain recombines TRBV11-2 with TRBJ2-3; no reliable D call. V lost 11 bases to trimming and J lost 1 base, with 19 bases between them. Germline CDR1 SGHAT, CDR2 FQNNGV. The length of the CDR3 is 15 residues. Written as DNA, the CDR3 is TGTGCCGTAAGGATCTCACTCGGGCGCACAGATACGCAGTATTTT. This translates into CAVRISLGRTDTQYF.